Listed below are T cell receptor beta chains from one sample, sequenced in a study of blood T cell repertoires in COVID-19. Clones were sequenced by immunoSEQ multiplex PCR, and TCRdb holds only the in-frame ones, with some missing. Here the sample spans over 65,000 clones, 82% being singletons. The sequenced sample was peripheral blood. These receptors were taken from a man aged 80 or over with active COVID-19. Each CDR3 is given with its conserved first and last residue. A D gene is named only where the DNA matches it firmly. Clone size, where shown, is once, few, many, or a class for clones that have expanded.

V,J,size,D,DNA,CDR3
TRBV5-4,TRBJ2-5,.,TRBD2,TGTGCCAGCAGCTTATTCGGGCGGGGGGCCTCTGCAGAGACCCAGTACTTC,CASSLFGRGASAETQYF
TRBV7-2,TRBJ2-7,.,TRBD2,TGTGCCAGCAGCTTAGGGGGGACTAGCGGGGGAAAGAACGAGCAGTACTTC,CASSLGGTSGGKNEQYF
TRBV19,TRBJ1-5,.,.,TGTGCCAGTAGTTGGGCCAATCAGCCCCAGCATTTT,CASSWANQPQHF
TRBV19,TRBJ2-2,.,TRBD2,TGTGCCAGTAGAGGACTAGCGTACACCGGGGAGCTGTTTTTT,CASRGLAYTGELFF
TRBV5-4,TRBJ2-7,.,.,TGTGCCAGCAGCCCCGTCCAGGGGAAGGGGGCCTACGAGCAGTACTTC,CASSPVQGKGAYEQYF
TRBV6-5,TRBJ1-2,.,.,TGTGCCAGCAGTCCAGACACGGTCTATGGCTACACCTTC,CASSPDTVYGYTF
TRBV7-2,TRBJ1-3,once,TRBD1,TGTGCCAGCAGCTTCGGATCCGGGACAGGGGCTGGAAACACCATATATTTT,CASSFGSGTGAGNTIYF
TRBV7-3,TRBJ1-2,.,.,TGTGCCAGCAGGGAACTCTCCGGGAACTATGGCTACACCTTC,CASRELSGNYGYTF
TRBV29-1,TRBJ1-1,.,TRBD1,TGCAGCGTTGAAATAACCCCGGGACAGGGCGAAGCTTTCTTT,CSVEITPGQGEAFF
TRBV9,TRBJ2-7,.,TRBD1,TGTGCCAGCAGCGTGGGACAGGGTAACTACGAGCAGTACTTC,CASSVGQGNYEQYF
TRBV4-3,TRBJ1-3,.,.,TGCGCCAGCAGCCAAGATTTGAGATTCTCTGGAAACACCATATATTTT,CASSQDLRFSGNTIYF
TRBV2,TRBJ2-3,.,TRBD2,TGTGCCAGCACCCCCGCGGGACTAGCGGCAGATACGCAGTATTTT,CASTPAGLAADTQYF
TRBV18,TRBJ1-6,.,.,TGTGCCAGCTCACTTAGTGAGTCTACGGACAGCACTGGTTCACCCCTCCACTTT,CASSLSESTDSTGSPLHF
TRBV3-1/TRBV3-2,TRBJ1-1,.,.,TGTGCCAGCAGCCAAGATCCCCGCGGGGGCACTGAAGCTTTCTTT,CASSQDPRGGTEAFF
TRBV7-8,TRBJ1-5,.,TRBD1,TGTGCCAGCAGCTCAAGCAGAGACAGGGGGCTTCAACAGCCCCAGCATTTT,CASSSSRDRGLQQPQHF
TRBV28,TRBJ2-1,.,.,TGTGCCAGCAGTGATAATCTAGGCAATGAGCAGTTCTTC,CASSDNLGNEQFF
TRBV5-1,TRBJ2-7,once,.,TGCGCCAGCAGCAACGGGGGTGACGAGCAGTACTTC,CASSNGGDEQYF
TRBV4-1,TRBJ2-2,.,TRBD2,TGCGCCAGCAGCCAGCGGACTAGCGGGGGGGGTGGCACCGGGGAGCTGTTTTTT,CASSQRTSGGGGTGELFF
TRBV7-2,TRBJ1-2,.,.,TGTGCCAGCAGCTTACTGTCGGGTCCCTATGGCTACACCTTC,CASSLLSGPYGYTF